The clone carrying this T cell receptor (beta chain) occurred a few times. Its antigen is still unknown. One entry per CDR3 protein, called by TCRdb with MiXCR from the RT-PCR reads. The sample carries more than 600,000 distinct CDR3 sequences, about a fifth recorded once. The sample belongs to a study of response to subunit inactivated influenza vaccine. Findings and limits, study-wide: Each seasonal influenza vaccination recruits few new T cells, the authors suggested.

This CDR3 contains 15 residues. The junction had 4 bases not matched to a gene; V was cut back by 1 base and J by 7 bases. The V gene is TRBV12-3 or TRBV12-4, the J gene TRBJ1-4; 9 bases are shared with TRBD1. The sequence came from a man between 45 and 60 years old who received an inactivated influenza vaccine. Sequenced material: PBMCs from blood, taken around 5 days after vaccination. The CDR3: CASSLVTGGSEKLFF. The CDR3 nucleotides are TGTGCCAGCAGTTTAGTGACAGGGGGAAGTGAAAAACTGTTTTTT.